The 4 T cell receptor beta chains in this list originate from one sample, sequenced in a study of T cell responses to AZD1222 COVID-19 vaccine. Only in-frame clones appear in the TCRdb table, and some are missing; sequencing was by immunoSEQ multiplex PCR. The table has 150,000 to 200,000 clones, 85% to 95% seen once. The source material was peripheral blood, sampled on day 0 of AZD1222 vaccination. These receptor sequences come from an adult in good health.

The rearrangement joins TRBV19 to TRBJ2-2, with D hard to call. V was cut by 0 bases and J by 2 bases, with 16 bases left in between. CDR3 length: 18 amino acids. The V gene's germline CDR1 is LNHDA and CDR2 SQIVND (reference sequence). DNA for the CDR3: TGTGCCAGTAGTATAGATTCAGGCCGGGTTGACAACACCGGGGAGCTGTTTTTT. This encodes CASSIDSGRVDNTGELFF. Drawing the rest from reference TRBV19 and TRBJ2-2, the complete variable domain is DGGITQSPKYLFRKEGQNVTLSCEQNLNHDAMYWYRQDPGQGLRLIYYSQIVNDFQKGDIAEGYSVSREKKESFPLTVTSAQKNPTAFYLCASSIDSGRVDNTGELFFGEGSRLTVL.

The sample holds one count of this clone. The chain joins TRBV12-3 or TRBV12-4 to TRBJ1-5, with D unclear. The CDR3 spans 13 residues. Trimming removed 3 bases from V and 3 bases from J, with 6 bases in between. The CDR3 spells CASSLAVNQPQHF. The CDR3 DNA reads TGTGCCAGCAGTTTGGCAGTCAATCAGCCCCAGCATTTT.

This rearrangement joins TRBV5-1 to TRBJ2-2; 11 nucleotides align to TRBD2. Germline V gene data show CDR1 as SGHRS and CDR2 as YFSETQ. CDR3 length: 15 amino acids. Losses at the gene ends were 7 bases for V and 0 bases for J; bases not matched to a gene: 2. CDR3 sequence: CASRLAGTNTGELFF. The DNA for the CDR3 is TGCGCCAGCCGACTAGCGGGGACGAACACCGGGGAGCTGTTTTTT.

The genes are TRBV30 and TRBJ1-2; D is uncertain. The CDR3 is made up of 13 amino acids. Looked up from germline, CDR1 is GTSNPN and CDR2 is SVGIG (reference sequence). The V gene lost 0 bases and the J gene lost 4 bases, with 9 bases spanning the gap. CDR3 sequence (DNA): TGTGCCTGGAGTGTAGGAGGATCCTATGGCTACACCTTC. It encodes CAWSVGGSYGYTF.